The rows below give T cell receptor beta chains drawn from one sample of a study of T cells after posttransplantation cyclophosphamide. Produced via immunoSEQ multiplex PCR; TCRdb's table is partial and in-frame only. This sample comprises 40,000 to 60,000 clones, none seen once only. Sequenced material: PBMCs. These receptors originate from a man aged 35-49 years in good health, CMV-negative, and a related stem cell transplant donor. Each CDR3 is given with its conserved first and last residue. The order of the fields is J gene, clone size, D gene, V gene, CDR3 DNA, CDR3 protein. D genes are given only for firm matches. Clone size is given for some rows only: seen once, a few or many times, or a class if the clone is expanded.

TRBJ1-6 | many | TRBD1 | TRBV2 | TGTGCCACTACCAGTGCGGGACAGCAGGGCGCGTCCTATAATTCACCCCTCCACTTT | CATTSAGQQGASYNSPLHF
TRBJ2-2 | many | . | TRBV30 | TGTGCCTGGAGTGTACTCCCGCCCTTACAGGGTCCCGGGGAGCTGTTTTTT | CAWSVLPPLQGPGELFF
TRBJ1-1 | many | . | TRBV6-6 | TGTGCCAGCAGTTACAAGCCAGGCCGCACTGAAGCTTTCTTT | CASSYKPGRTEAFF
TRBJ2-1 | many | TRBD2 | TRBV11-3 | TGTGCCAGCAGCTTAGGGGTTAGCGGGGGCAATGAGCAGTTCTTC | CASSLGVSGGNEQFF
TRBJ1-1 | many | . | TRBV11-2 | TGTGCCAGCAGCTTAGATCGGGCCACGGGGGAAGCTTTCTTT | CASSLDRATGEAFF
TRBJ2-3 | many | . | TRBV7-9 | TGTGCCAGCAGCTTATACGACGCCGCGAGGTCAGATACGCAGTATTTT | CASSLYDAARSDTQYF
TRBJ1-2 | many | . | TRBV7-9 | TGTGCCAGCAGAACCGAGCCAGGGGAGAACTATGGCTACACCTTC | CASRTEPGENYGYTF
TRBJ2-1 | many | . | TRBV7-2 | TGTGCCAGCAGCTTAGACACCGCTTACAATGAGCAGTTCTTC | CASSLDTAYNEQFF
TRBJ2-7 | many | . | TRBV10-3 | TGTGCCACCTGGGGGGACTACGAGCAGTACTTC | CATWGDYEQYF
TRBJ2-7 | many | . | TRBV6-4 | TGTGCCAGCAGCCCCAGGGTCTACGAGCAGTACTTC | CASSPRVYEQYF
TRBJ1-2 | many | . | TRBV19 | TGTGCCAGTAGTATTATCGGTATCAACTATGGCTACACCTTC | CASSIIGINYGYTF
TRBJ2-1 | many | TRBD1 | TRBV19 | TGTGCCAGTAGTAGAGACAGGGATGTAAATGAGCAGTTCTTC | CASSRDRDVNEQFF
TRBJ1-4 | many | . | TRBV5-6 | TGTGCCAGCAGCTTGCGCAGGGCTCATAATGAAAAACTGTTTTTT | CASSLRRAHNEKLFF
TRBJ2-1 | many | TRBD2 | TRBV29-1 | TGCAGCGTTGAGCTAGCGGAGCTGGTCGGGGACAATGAGCAGTTCTTC | CSVELAELVGDNEQFF
TRBJ2-7 | many | TRBD1 | TRBV5-1 | TGCGCCAGCAGCCCAGGGGACAGTCCCCCCTACGAGCAGTACTTC | CASSPGDSPPYEQYF
TRBJ2-1 | many | . | TRBV29-1 | TGCAGCGACTTCGGCTCCTACAATGAGCAGTTCTTC | CSDFGSYNEQFF
TRBJ2-5 | many | . | TRBV30 | TGTGCCTGGGGCGGGTACCAAGAGACCCAGTACTTC | CAWGGYQETQYF
TRBJ1-2 | many | . | TRBV28 | TGTGCCAGCAGTGCGGACGGCCCGGGAAACTATGGCTACACCTTC | CASSADGPGNYGYTF
TRBJ1-5 | many | . | TRBV28 | TGTGCCAGCAGTTCTTTCCTCGGGGTACAGCCCCAGCATTTT | CASSSFLGVQPQHF
TRBJ2-7 | many | . | TRBV6-5 | TGTGCCAGCAGCCTAGGACAGCATAGTTACGAGCAGTACTTC | CASSLGQHSYEQYF
TRBJ2-1 | many | TRBD2 | TRBV7-3 | TGTGCCAGCAGCTTGGGACTAGCGGGAGTAGGTGAGCAGTTCTTC | CASSLGLAGVGEQFF
TRBJ1-5 | many | TRBD1 | TRBV28 | TGTGCCAGCAGTTCCGACAGGGGATCGGAGCAGCCCCAGCATTTT | CASSSDRGSEQPQHF
TRBJ1-2 | many | . | TRBV19 | TGTGCCAGTAGTCCCCGCGGCCTCTCGTTTGACTATGGCTACACCTTC | CASSPRGLSFDYGYTF
TRBJ2-2 | many | . | TRBV6-5 | TGTGCCAGCAGGACGACAAGGAACACCGGGGAGCTGTTTTTT | CASRTTRNTGELFF
TRBJ2-3 | many | TRBD2 | TRBV5-1 | TGCGCCAGCACCCTCACCCCCCTTAGCGGGAGGTTCGTCTCGGCAGATACGCAGTATTTT | CASTLTPLSGRFVSADTQYF
TRBJ1-5 | many | TRBD1 | TRBV6-6 | TGTGCCAGCAGTCCGGACAGGGCTTATCAGCCCCAGCATTTT | CASSPDRAYQPQHF
TRBJ2-6 | many | . | TRBV9 | TGTGCCAGCAGCGTATCGAGGGATGGGGCCAACGTCCTGACTTTC | CASSVSRDGANVLTF
TRBJ2-1 | many | TRBD2 | TRBV4-3 | TGCGCCAGCAGCCAACTCGGACTAGCGGGTGGAAATGAGCAGTTCTTC | CASSQLGLAGGNEQFF
TRBJ1-4 | many | TRBD1 | TRBV28 | TGTGCCAGCAGCCGAGGGGGCTTAGGTGAAAAACTGTTTTTT | CASSRGGLGEKLFF
TRBJ2-2 | many | TRBD2 | TRBV9 | TGTGCCAGCAGCGTAGGCCTAGCGGGAGGGCCGGGCACCGGGGAGCTGTTTTTT | CASSVGLAGGPGTGELFF
TRBJ2-7 | many | . | TRBV10-3 | TGTGCCGCGCTCTCTGGGAGCTCCTACGAGCAGTACTTC | CAALSGSSYEQYF
TRBJ1-5 | many | . | TRBV28 | TGTGCCAGCAGCAGAAACCCCGGAGGAATGCGGCCCCAGCATTTT | CASSRNPGGMRPQHF
TRBJ2-7 | many | . | TRBV7-6 | TGTGCCAGCAGCCTGGGTCCGGGGTTTAGGTACGAGCAGTACTTC | CASSLGPGFRYEQYF
TRBJ2-1 | few | . | TRBV9 | TGTGCCGGCAGCGTACAGGACTACGACAATGAGCAGTTCTTC | CAGSVQDYDNEQFF
TRBJ2-7 | few | TRBD2 | TRBV19 | TGTGCCAGTAGTCTCGGGACTAGCGGGAACTACGAGCAGTACTTC | CASSLGTSGNYEQYF
TRBJ2-5 | many | . | TRBV5-4 | TGTGCCAGCACCATTCCTGGGCGAGAGACCCAGTACTTC | CASTIPGRETQYF
TRBJ2-7 | many | . | TRBV5-4 | TGTGCCAGCAGCTTGGGGCCAGGGCTCGAGCAGTACTTC | CASSLGPGLEQYF
TRBJ2-5 | many | . | TRBV6-6 | TGTGCCAGCAGCCCAGGGTATCAAGAGACCCAGTACTTC | CASSPGYQETQYF
TRBJ2-1 | . | TRBD1 | TRBV6-1 | TGTGCCAGCAGTTTCCCGACAGGGAGTGGCAATGAGCAGTTCTTC | CASSFPTGSGNEQFF
TRBJ2-7 | many | . | TRBV6-1 | TGTGCCAGCAGTGAAAACAGGGCCTACGAGCAGTACTTC | CASSENRAYEQYF
TRBJ2-1 | many | . | TRBV7-7 | TGTGCCAGCAGCTACCGCGGCGGAGAGCAGTTCTTC | CASSYRGGEQFF
TRBJ2-2 | many | . | TRBV5-4 | TGTGCCAGCAGCTTGGCTGGCCTAGCGACCGGGGAGCTGTTTTTT | CASSLAGLATGELFF
TRBJ2-1 | many | TRBD1 | TRBV5-1 | TGCGCCAGCAGCTCCCGAGGGGGCCGGGATGAGCAGTTCTTC | CASSSRGGRDEQFF
TRBJ1-2 | many | . | TRBV28 | TGTGCCAGCAGTTTAATTCCCCATTCAGGTGGTGACGGCTACACCTTC | CASSLIPHSGGDGYTF
TRBJ2-7 | few | . | TRBV6-6 | TGTGCCAGCAGTTCATACGGCTACGAGCAGTACTTC | CASSSYGYEQYF
TRBJ2-7 | many | . | TRBV27 | TGTGCCAGCAGAACAGGTAGGGGGTCCTACGAGCAGTACTTC | CASRTGRGSYEQYF
TRBJ1-1 | . | . | TRBV6-5 | TGTGCCACTGAACCTCCACCCCGGGGGTACACTGAAGCTTTCTTT | CATEPPPRGYTEAFF
TRBJ2-7 | many | TRBD2 | TRBV7-2 | TGTGCCAGCAGCTTAGATCTAGCGGGAGTGAGCGAGCAGTACTTC | CASSLDLAGVSEQYF
TRBJ2-1 | many | TRBD2 | TRBV5-1 | TGCGCCAGCAGTCGGGAGGGACTAGCGGAGAATGAGCAGTTCTTC | CASSREGLAENEQFF
TRBJ1-1 | many | . | TRBV5-1 | TGCGCCAGCAGCCTCCTGGGGCTGGGCACTGAAGCTTTCTTT | CASSLLGLGTEAFF
TRBJ2-7 | many | TRBD2 | TRBV28 | TGTGCCAGCAGTTCCTCGGGAGGGGACCTTAACTACGAGCAGTACTTC | CASSSSGGDLNYEQYF